Each of the 14 T cell receptor beta chains below was sequenced from the same sample in a study of blood T cell repertoires in COVID-19. Data came from immunoSEQ multiplex PCR; TCRdb stores just in-frame clones and leaves some out. This sample has more than 95,000 clones, with around 86% found just once. The sample taken for sequencing was peripheral blood. The receptor source for this set is a man aged 80 or over with acute or convalescent COVID-19.

In nucleotides, the CDR3 is TGTGCCACCAGTGAACCTAGCGGGAGGGAGCAGTACTTC. Encoded protein: CATSEPSGREQYF. This chain connects TRBV24-1 to TRBJ2-7; 11 nucleotides agree with TRBD2. The trim removed 4 bases at V and 7 bases at J, leaving 2 bases unmatched. Germline V gene data show CDR1 as KGHDR and CDR2 as SFDVKD. The CDR3 length is 13 residues.

V usage is TRBV5-1 and J usage is TRBJ2-1; 14 bases map to TRBD2. The V gene end was trimmed by 4 bases and the J gene end by 9 bases; junction bases not matched to a gene: 6. CDR3 size: 15 residues. CDR1 SGHRS and CDR2 YFSETQ come from the germline V gene. CDR3 region: CASSAGLAGAVEQFF. In DNA, the CDR3 is TGCGCCAGCAGCGCGGGACTAGCGGGAGCTGTTGAGCAGTTCTTC.

The rearrangement links TRBV12-5 to TRBJ2-7, with 12 bases matching TRBD2. Unmatched junction bases numbered 13, after V lost 6 bases and J lost 7 bases. The germline V gene encodes CDR1 LGHNT and CDR2 FRNRAP. The CDR3 contains 16 residues. The CDR3 sequence: CASGPGGAGLAGEQYF. CDR3 DNA: TGTGCTAGTGGACCCGGGGGGGCCGGACTAGCGGGAGAGCAGTACTTC.

This sequence joins TRBV3-1 (or the pseudogene TRBV3-2) and TRBJ2-1; TRBD2 aligns across 11 bases. The V gene's germline CDR1 is LGHDT and CDR2 YNNKEL (reference sequence). J lost 4 bases, V lost 4 bases, and 6 bases had no gene match. The CDR3 runs 16 residues. CDR3 sequence (DNA): TGTGCCAGCAGCCCCCGACTAGCGGGAAGGTACAATGAGCAGTTCTTC. Its translation is CASSPRLAGRYNEQFF.

The V gene is TRBV19, the J gene TRBJ2-7; 7 bases agree with TRBD1. Germline loops: CDR1 LNHDA, CDR2 SQIVND (reference sequence). V shed 10 bases and J 0 bases; nucleotides not matched to a gene: 6. This CDR3 region has 13 residues. The CDR3 nucleotides read TGTGCCACCGCCCGGGACAGCTCCTACGAGCAGTACTTC. It translates to CATARDSSYEQYF.

This clone was seen once. This chain links TRBV28 with TRBJ2-4, with D perhaps TRBD1 (5 bases). The CDR3 is made up of 14 amino acids. Trimming stripped 4 bases from V and 7 bases from J, with 14 bases between. Germline loops: CDR1 MDHEN, CDR2 SYDVKM. The CDR3 reads CASSSGTGPNIQYF. The CDR3 coding sequence is TGTGCCAGCAGTTCTGGCACAGGCCCCAACATTCAGTACTTC.

This clone was seen a handful of times. Other DNA sequences from this sample encode an identical CDR3 as well. The chain carries TRBV19 and TRBJ2-7, with 10 bases lining up with TRBD1. Trimming took 5 bases from V and 4 from J; bases not matched to a gene: 2. The CDR3 totals 13 residues. From germline, CDR1 is LNHDA and CDR2 SQIVND (reference sequence). The CDR3 protein is CASSRDRGYEQYF. CDR3 DNA sequence: TGTGCCAGTAGTCGGGACAGGGGTTACGAGCAGTACTTC. Complete variable domain (other parts from reference TRBV19 and TRBJ2-7): DGGITQSPKYLFRKEGQNVTLSCEQNLNHDAMYWYRQDPGQGLRLIYYSQIVNDFQKGDIAEGYSVSREKKESFPLTVTSAQKNPTAFYLCASSRDRGYEQYFGPGTRLTVT.

This chain links TRBV7-8 with TRBJ2-7, with 7 bases aligning to TRBD1. CDR1 SGHVS and CDR2 FQNEAQ come from the germline V gene. The CDR3 covers 14 residues. V was clipped by 6 bases and J by 4 bases; unmatched bases: 9. The CDR3: CASSRRQGSYEQYF. As DNA, the CDR3 is TGTGCCAGCAGTCGTAGACAGGGCTCTTACGAGCAGTACTTC.

The chain employs TRBV29-1 and TRBJ1-2, with 12 bases identical to TRBD1. The CDR3 runs to 13 residues. Germline loops: CDR1 SQVTM, CDR2 ANQGSEA. The V segment lost 6 bases and the J segment 7 bases; nucleotides outside the gene matches: 6. The DNA of the CDR3 is TGCAGCGTGGGGACAGGGGGCAGGGGTGGCTACACCTTC. This translates into CSVGTGGRGGYTF.

This clone was seen a few times. The chain has TRBV29-1 and TRBJ2-7, with 8 bases lining up with TRBD2. Germline loops: CDR1 SQVTM, CDR2 ANQGSEA. J was trimmed by 3 bases and V by 6 bases; bases with no gene match: 1. The CDR3 has 11 amino acids. The CDR3 region is CSVGTSYEQYF. The DNA of the CDR3 is TGCAGCGTGGGGACTAGCTACGAGCAGTACTTC.

J is TRBJ2-2 and V is TRBV7-2, with D perhaps matching TRBD1 (5 bases). Germline lookup yields CDR1 SGHTA and CDR2 FQGNSA. CDR3 length equals 15 residues. The germline V and J ends were trimmed by 1 base and 7 bases, with 13 bases remaining between them. The CDR3 region is CASSLGAGMNGELFF. CDR3 nucleotides: TGTGCCAGCAGCTTAGGGGCAGGGATGAACGGGGAGCTGTTTTTT. Based on the CDR3 plus reference TRBV7-2 and TRBJ2-2, the full variable domain is GAGVSQSPSNKVTEKGKDVELRCDPISGHTALYWYRQSLGQGLEFLIYFQGNSAPDKSGLPSDRFSAERTGGSVSTLTIQRTQQEDSAVYLCASSLGAGMNGELFFGEGSRLTVL.

Only a few counts were recorded for this clone. CDR3 sequence: CASSYSTGRSGNTIYF. The CDR3 coding sequence is TGTGCCAGCAGTTACTCGACAGGCCGCTCTGGAAACACCATATATTTT. The V call is TRBV6-6, the J call TRBJ1-3, with D perhaps matching TRBD1 (6 bases). CDR3 length equals 16 residues. Germline CDR1 reads MNHNY; CDR2 reads SVGAGI (reference sequence). V lost 0 bases and J lost 0, with 9 bases in between.

This clone showed up just a few times. Written as DNA, the CDR3 is TGTGCCAGCAGTTTAACGGGACTCAATCAGCCCCAGCATTTT. Protein: CASSLTGLNQPQHF. V usage is TRBV28 and J usage is TRBJ1-5, with D tentatively TRBD1 (5 bases). With 2 bases removed from V and 3 bases from J, the gap between germline ends came to 8 bases. In germline, CDR1 is MDHEN, CDR2 SYDVKM. The CDR3 consists of 14 residues. The full variable domain, rest sourced from reference TRBV28 and TRBJ1-5, is DVKVTQSSRYLVKRTGEKVFLECVQDMDHENMFWYRQDPGLGLRLIYFSYDVKMKEKGDIPEGYSVSREKKERFSLILESASTNQTSMYLCASSLTGLNQPQHFGDGTRLSIL.

This chain links TRBV18 with TRBJ2-6, with 11 bases that match TRBD1. CDR1 is KGHSH, CDR2 LQKENI, per germline. The CDR3 totals 17 residues. The V and J ends lost 6 bases and 0 bases, in that order; junction bases with no gene match: 4. CDR3 protein: CASSRGTGGSGANVLTF. In DNA, the CDR3 is TGTGCCAGCTCTCGGGGGACAGGGGGCTCTGGGGCCAACGTCCTGACTTTC.